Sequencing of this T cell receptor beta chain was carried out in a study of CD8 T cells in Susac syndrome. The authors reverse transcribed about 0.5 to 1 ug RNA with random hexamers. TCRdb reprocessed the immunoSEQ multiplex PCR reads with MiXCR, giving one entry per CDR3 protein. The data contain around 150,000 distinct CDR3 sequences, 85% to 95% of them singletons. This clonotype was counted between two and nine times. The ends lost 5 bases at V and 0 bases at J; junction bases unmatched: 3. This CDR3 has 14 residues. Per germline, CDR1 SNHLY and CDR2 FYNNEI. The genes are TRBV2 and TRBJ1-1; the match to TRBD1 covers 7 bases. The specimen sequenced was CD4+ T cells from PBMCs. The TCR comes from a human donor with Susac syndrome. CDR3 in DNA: TGTGCCAGCAGTAGACAGGGAATGAACACTGAAGCTTTCTTT. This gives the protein CASSRQGMNTEAFF.